One and the same sample provided the 20 T cell receptor beta chains below, sequenced in a study of human T cells and chemical hapten exposure. Unfractionated whole blood served as the source for total RNA extraction. MiXCR, run by TCRdb on the 5' RACE reads, gives a single entry per CDR3 protein. The sample has tens of thousands of distinct CDR3 sequences, about 15% seen once; the top ten hold approximately 7%. These receptors all stem from a female donor in good health.

This clonotype was seen repeatedly, ten times or more. This rearrangement joins TRBV6-5 to TRBJ1-1, with D perhaps matching TRBD1 (5 bases). Trimming cost V 5 bases and J 5 bases, with 18 bases left between them. Germline CDR1 reads MNHEY; CDR2 reads SVGAGI. CDR3 length: 15 amino acids. CDR3 DNA: TGTGCCAGCAGTAAGGACCCCGGGGGTCGAACTGAAGCTTTCTTT. The encoded protein is CASSKDPGGRTEAFF.

The chain employs TRBV5-1 and TRBJ1-1; D not certain. Trimming took 1 base from V and 5 from J, leaving 12 bases between them. The V gene's germline CDR1 is SGHRS and CDR2 YFSETQ. The length of the CDR3 is 14 residues. The CDR3 sequence: CASSLTAGRTEAFF. DNA for the CDR3: TGCGCCAGCAGCTTGACGGCCGGGCGGACTGAAGCTTTCTTT.

This clonotype was counted only a few times. The chain has TRBV7-2 and TRBJ1-3, with D maybe TRBD1 (5 bases). The CDR3 length is 14 residues. Trimming left V 1 base short and J 7 bases short, with 11 bases between. Germline V gene data show CDR1 as SGHTA and CDR2 as FQGNSA. CDR3 amino acids: CASSLEAGENTIYF. The CDR3 DNA is TGTGCCAGCAGCTTAGAAGCGGGGGAGAACACCATATATTTT. Variable domain in full (rest from reference TRBV7-2 and TRBJ1-3): GAGVSQSPSNKVTEKGKDVELRCDPISGHTALYWYRQSLGQGLEFLIYFQGNSAPDKSGLPSDRFSAERTGGSVSTLTIQRTQQEDSAVYLCASSLEAGENTIYFGEGSWLTVV.

This clonotype was counted at least ten times. The gene calls are TRBV6-6 and TRBJ2-7; the D call may be TRBD1 or TRBD2 (5 bases each). Germline CDR1 is MNHNY and CDR2 is SVGAGI (reference sequence). The CDR3 sequence is 12 residues long. Trimming took off 6 bases at V and 2 bases at J, with 8 bases between the two ends. CDR3: CASSGTAYEQYF. The CDR3 DNA is TGTGCCAGCAGCGGGACGGCCTACGAGCAGTACTTC.

V and J are TRBV7-2 and TRBJ2-3; 10 bases map to TRBD2. Per the germline V gene, CDR1 is SGHTA and CDR2 is FQGNSA. The CDR3 is made up of 18 amino acids. J gave up 5 bases and V 2 bases, and 13 bases lay outside the gene matches. CDR3 protein: CASSLSLAGADWGDTQYF. CDR3 nucleotide sequence: TGTGCCAGCAGCTTAAGCCTAGCGGGGGCCGATTGGGGAGATACGCAGTATTTT. Variable domain in full (rest from reference TRBV7-2 and TRBJ2-3): GAGVSQSPSNKVTEKGKDVELRCDPISGHTALYWYRQSLGQGLEFLIYFQGNSAPDKSGLPSDRFSAERTGGSVSTLTIQRTQQEDSAVYLCASSLSLAGADWGDTQYFGPGTRLTVL.

The chain combines TRBV4-1 with TRBJ2-5; no reliable D call. The CDR3 contains 13 residues. V lost 0 bases to trimming and J lost 3 bases, with 5 bases between them. Germline lookup yields CDR1 MGHRA and CDR2 YSYEKL. CDR3 bases: TGCGCCAGCAGCCAAGACTTGGAAGAGACCCAGTACTTC. Encoded protein: CASSQDLEETQYF.

The rearrangement uses TRBV5-1 and TRBJ1-2; no clear D. V lost 4 bases, J lost 4 bases, and 11 bases lay in between. CDR3 length: 13 amino acids. The germline V gene has CDR1 SGHRS and CDR2 YFSETQ. The CDR3 DNA follows: TGCGCCAGCAGCGCGGTCAGGAGCTATGGCTACACCTTC. This sequence encodes CASSAVRSYGYTF.

The CDR3 sequence: CASSRQGPGGYTF. CDR3 nucleotides: TGTGCCAGCAGTAGACAGGGCCCTGGCGGCTACACCTTC. The chain couples TRBV2 to TRBJ1-2; TRBD1 matches at 7 bases. CDR3 length: 13 residues. Germline assignment: CDR1 SNHLY and CDR2 FYNNEI. V lost 5 bases to trimming and J lost 8 bases; unmatched junction nucleotides: 8.

The chain uses TRBV15 and TRBJ1-3; no definite D call. Trimming pared 0 bases from V and 0 bases from J, leaving 9 bases between. From germline, CDR1 is LNHNV and CDR2 YYDKDF (reference sequence). The length of the CDR3 is 16 residues. The CDR3: CATSRDSITSGNTIYF. The CDR3 DNA reads TGTGCCACCAGCAGAGACAGTATAACCTCTGGAAACACCATATATTTT.

This clonotype qualifies as medium-sized. At one end, the junction sequence differs from germline, possibly due to a read error. This chain joins TRBV5-1 and TRBJ2-3; TRBD2 is a possible D gene (6 bases). CDR1 is SGHRS, CDR2 YFSETQ, per germline. The CDR3 sequence is 13 residues long. The DNA of the CDR3 is TGTGCCAGCAGCTTAGCGGGCACAGATACGCAGTATTTT. It specifies CASSLAGTDTQYF.

This clonotype was picked up a small number of times. This chain joins TRBV30 and TRBJ2-7; a weak D match, TRBD2 (6 bases). The V gene's germline CDR1 is GTSNPN and CDR2 SVGIG (reference sequence). The CDR3 has 15 residues. Trimming took 2 bases from V and 3 from J, leaving 17 bases between them. CDR3 DNA: TGTGCCTGGAGTCAGGGTAACGGGGGTTTCTACGAGCAGTACTTC. Its protein product is CAWSQGNGGFYEQYF.

This clonotype was seen only a few times. The DNA of the CDR3 is TGTGCCAGCAGCCCCCGGGACAGGGGAGACACCGGGGAGCTGTTTTTT. It encodes CASSPRDRGDTGELFF. The V and J genes are TRBV11-3 and TRBJ2-2; 10 bases fit TRBD1. CDR1 and CDR2 (germline): SGHNT, YENEEA. With 5 bases clipped from V and 3 bases from J, the junction kept 6 bases outside the gene matches. This CDR3 is 16 amino acids long.

This clonotype occurred a few times. This rearrangement joins TRBV11-2 to TRBJ1-5, with 9 positions matching TRBD1. The CDR3 covers 15 residues. The V gene's germline CDR1 is SGHAT and CDR2 FQNNGV. V shed 5 bases, J shed 6 bases, and the junction held 8 bases outside the gene matches. The CDR3 coding sequence is TGTGCCAGCAGCCACACCGGGACAGGGACTCAGCCCCAGCATTTT. Translation: CASSHTGTGTQPQHF.

This chain connects TRBV6-5 to TRBJ1-3; no clear D gene. With 6 bases removed from V and 0 bases from J, the gap between germline ends came to 12 bases. The CDR3 loop spans 15 amino acids. CDR1 is MNHEY and CDR2 is SVGAGI in the germline V gene. In DNA form, the CDR3 reads TGTGCCAGCAGACCTAAGCCATCCTCTGGAAACACCATATATTTT. Translation: CASRPKPSSGNTIYF.

Only a few counts were recorded for this clonotype. V usage is TRBV20-1 and J usage is TRBJ2-5, with 9 bases matching TRBD1. The V gene end was trimmed by 3 bases and the J gene end by 4 bases; junction bases not matched to a gene: 6. CDR3 size: 14 residues. The germline V gene encodes CDR1 DFQATT and CDR2 SNEGSKA (reference sequence). The CDR3 is CSASRGQGGETQYF. In nucleotides, the CDR3 is TGCAGTGCTAGTCGGGGACAGGGAGGAGAGACCCAGTACTTC.

The chain links TRBV20-1 to TRBJ1-2; TRBD1 might be the D (5 bases). The CDR3 is made up of 13 amino acids. CDR1 is DFQATT, CDR2 SNEGSKA, per germline (reference sequence). Deletions cut 6 bases from V and 4 bases from J, with 15 bases between. CDR3 protein: CSARTPGTYGYTF. The CDR3 DNA is TGCAGTGCCAGAACCCCAGGGACCTATGGCTACACCTTC.

There are a few counts of this clonotype. This chain joins TRBV12-3 or TRBV12-4 and TRBJ1-4; no reliable D call. This CDR3 comprises 12 residues. V was trimmed by 1 base and J by 8 bases, leaving 5 bases between them. CDR3 sequence reads: CASSLVREKLFF. Here the CDR3 DNA reads TGTGCCAGCAGTTTAGTCCGAGAAAAACTGTTTTTT.

This clonotype was counted between two and nine times. The chain is built from TRBV11-2 and TRBJ1-3; D might be TRBD1 (6 bases). This CDR3 is built from 15 residues. V dropped 3 bases and J dropped 8 bases, with 17 bases sitting between them. Germline values: CDR1 SGHAT, CDR2 FQNNGV. The CDR3 DNA is TGTGCCAGCAGCTTGTCAGGGGCTTTGGGAGACACCATATATTTT. Translating gives CASSLSGALGDTIYF.

The rearrangement joins TRBV28 to TRBJ1-1; maybe TRBD1 (5 bases). Trimming removed 6 bases at V and 11 bases at J, with 16 bases between. The CDR3 is 12 amino acids. Germline values: CDR1 MDHEN, CDR2 SYDVKM. CDR3 protein: CASSVFDRIAFF. The CDR3 bases are TGTGCCAGCAGCGTCTTCGACAGAATCGCTTTCTTT. The entire variable domain, with the rest obtained from reference TRBV28 and TRBJ1-1, is as follows: DVKVTQSSRYLVKRTGEKVFLECVQDMDHENMFWYRQDPGLGLRLIYFSYDVKMKEKGDIPEGYSVSREKKERFSLILESASTNQTSMYLCASSVFDRIAFFGQGTRLTVV.

The chain joins TRBV20-1 to TRBJ2-7; D unclear. The CDR3 is 13 amino acids. From germline, CDR1 is DFQATT and CDR2 SNEGSKA (reference sequence). V gave up 3 bases and J gave up 4 bases, with 13 bases separating them. CDR3 sequence (DNA): TGCAGTGCTAGGCCTCGAATGGTATACGAGCAGTACTTC. The encoded protein is CSARPRMVYEQYF.